What follows describes a single T cell receptor beta chain. Its antigen remains unidentified. 60 Vbeta and 13 Jbeta primers were used in PCR. This table comes from immunoSEQ multiplex PCR, and its TCRdb copy is limited to in-frame clones, with some not included. The profile covers some 110,000 clones, with 75% appearing a single time and roughly 1.6% taken by the ten largest. The entry originates in a study of cytomegalovirus exposure and HLA in healthy donors. Study-wide results and caveats: Most CMV-associated TCR beta chains were later found to appear HLA-restricted. Analyzed later, association rates of TCRs varied across HLA loci, with DRB1 most and HLA-C fewest. In a later analysis, productive TCRs from donors in an Asian-associated ancestry cluster reportedly carried fewer N-insertions than the cohort mean.

This CDR3 is built from 12 residues. Trimming left V 3 bases short and J 6 bases short, with 5 bases between. Per germline, CDR1 PRHDT and CDR2 FYEKMQ (reference sequence). The receptor was derived from a woman younger than 35 in good health and CMV-seronegative. The sequencing sample was made of PBMCs. The chain recombines TRBV13 with TRBJ2-2, with D uncertain. CDR3 DNA sequence: TGTGCCAGCAGCTTCCTTTCCGGGGAGCTGTTTTTT. Its translation: CASSFLSGELFF.